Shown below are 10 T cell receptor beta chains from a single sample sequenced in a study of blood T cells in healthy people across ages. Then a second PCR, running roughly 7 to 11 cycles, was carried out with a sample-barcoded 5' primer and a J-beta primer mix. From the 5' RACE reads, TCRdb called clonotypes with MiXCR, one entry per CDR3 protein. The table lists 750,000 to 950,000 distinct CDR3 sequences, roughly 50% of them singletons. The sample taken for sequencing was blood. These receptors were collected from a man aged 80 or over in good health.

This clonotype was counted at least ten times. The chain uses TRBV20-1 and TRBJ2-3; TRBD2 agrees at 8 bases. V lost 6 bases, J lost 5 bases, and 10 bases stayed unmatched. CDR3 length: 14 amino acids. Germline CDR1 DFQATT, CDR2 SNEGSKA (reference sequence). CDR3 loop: CSARTSPTRDTQYF. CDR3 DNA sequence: TGCAGTGCCCGGACTAGCCCCACTAGAGATACGCAGTATTTT.

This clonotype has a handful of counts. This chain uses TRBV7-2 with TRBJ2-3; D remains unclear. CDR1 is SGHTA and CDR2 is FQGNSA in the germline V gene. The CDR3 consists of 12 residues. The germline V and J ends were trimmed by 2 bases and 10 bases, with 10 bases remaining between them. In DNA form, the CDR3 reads TGTGCCAGCAGCTTAATGGATACTCCGCAGTATTTT. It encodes CASSLMDTPQYF.

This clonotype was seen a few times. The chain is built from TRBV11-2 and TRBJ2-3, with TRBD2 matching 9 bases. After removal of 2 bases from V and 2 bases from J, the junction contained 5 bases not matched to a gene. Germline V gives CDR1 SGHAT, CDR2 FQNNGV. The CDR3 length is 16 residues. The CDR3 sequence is CASSLRLAGLTDTQYF. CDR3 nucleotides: TGTGCCAGCAGCTTACGGCTAGCGGGACTCACAGATACGCAGTATTTT.

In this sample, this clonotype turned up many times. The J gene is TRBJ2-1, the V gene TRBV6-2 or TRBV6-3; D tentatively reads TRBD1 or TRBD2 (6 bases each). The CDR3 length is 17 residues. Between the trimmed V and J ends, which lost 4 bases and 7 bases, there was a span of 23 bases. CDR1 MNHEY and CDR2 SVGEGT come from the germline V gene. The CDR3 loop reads CASSSEGDWGIRNEQFF. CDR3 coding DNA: TGTGCCAGCAGTTCGGAGGGGGATTGGGGCATACGGAATGAGCAGTTCTTC.

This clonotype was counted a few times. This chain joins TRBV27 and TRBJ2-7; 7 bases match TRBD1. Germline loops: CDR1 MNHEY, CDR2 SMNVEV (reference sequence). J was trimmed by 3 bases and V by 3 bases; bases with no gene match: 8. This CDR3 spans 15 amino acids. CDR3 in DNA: TGTGCCAGCAGTTTCTCGGGACAGTCGTACTACGAGCAGTACTTC. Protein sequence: CASSFSGQSYYEQYF.

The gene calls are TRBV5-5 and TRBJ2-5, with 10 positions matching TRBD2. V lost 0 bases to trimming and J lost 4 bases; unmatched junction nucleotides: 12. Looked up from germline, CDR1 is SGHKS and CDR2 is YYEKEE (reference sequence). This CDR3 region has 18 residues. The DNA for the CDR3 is TGTGCCAGCAGCTTGGCGCCTAGCGGGAGCGGATTCCGAGAGACCCAGTACTTC. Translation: CASSLAPSGSGFRETQYF.

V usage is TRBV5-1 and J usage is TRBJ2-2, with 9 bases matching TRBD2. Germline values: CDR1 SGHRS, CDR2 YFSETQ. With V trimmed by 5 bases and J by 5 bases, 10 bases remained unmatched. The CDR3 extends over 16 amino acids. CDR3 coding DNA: TGCGCCAGCAGTCTAGCGGGAACTCGTGGAACCGGGGAGCTGTTTTTT. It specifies CASSLAGTRGTGELFF.

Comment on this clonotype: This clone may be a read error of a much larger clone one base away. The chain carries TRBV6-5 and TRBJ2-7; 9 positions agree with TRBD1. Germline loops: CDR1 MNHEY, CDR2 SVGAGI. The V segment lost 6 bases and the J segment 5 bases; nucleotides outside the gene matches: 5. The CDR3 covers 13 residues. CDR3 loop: CASSWDRAHEQYF. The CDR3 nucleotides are TGTGCCAGCAGCTGGGACAGGGCCCACGAGCAGTACTTC.

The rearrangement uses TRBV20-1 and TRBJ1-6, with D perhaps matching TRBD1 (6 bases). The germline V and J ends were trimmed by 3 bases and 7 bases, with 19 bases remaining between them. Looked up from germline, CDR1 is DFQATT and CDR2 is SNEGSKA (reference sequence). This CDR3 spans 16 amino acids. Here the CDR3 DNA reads TGCAGTGCTAGGGACAGAACGGCCCCTAGCAATTCACCCCTCCACTTT. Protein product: CSARDRTAPSNSPLHF.

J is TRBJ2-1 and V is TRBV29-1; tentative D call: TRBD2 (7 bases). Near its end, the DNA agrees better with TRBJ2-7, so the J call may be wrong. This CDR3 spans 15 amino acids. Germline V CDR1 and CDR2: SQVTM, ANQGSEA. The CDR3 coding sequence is TGCAGCGAGGGAGGGGGAGCGGGTCCCTACAATGAGCAGTACTTC. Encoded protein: CSEGGGAGPYNEQYF.